Each of the 5 T cell receptor beta chains below was sequenced from the same sample in a study of blood T cell repertoires in COVID-19. Method: immunoSEQ multiplex PCR; TCRdb's copy keeps in-frame clones and lacks some. Among roughly 250,000 clones listed, 79% were seen once. Specimen: peripheral blood. These receptors came from a woman between 40 and 50 years old with active or convalescent COVID-19.

The chain uses TRBV19 and TRBJ2-4; no clear D. Germline V lookup: CDR1 LNHDA, CDR2 SQIVND (reference sequence). V lost 5 bases and J 0 bases, leaving 14 bases between the germline ends. The CDR3 spans 16 residues. The CDR3 protein is CASSSRPDRAKNIQYF. Here the CDR3 DNA reads TGTGCCAGTAGTTCCCGTCCAGATCGAGCCAAAAACATTCAGTACTTC.

The V and J genes are TRBV5-1 and TRBJ2-5; 8 bases are a match to TRBD2. Germline CDR1 is SGHRS and CDR2 is YFSETQ. Trimming took 5 bases from V and 5 from J; bases not matched to a gene: 5. This CDR3 is 13 amino acids long. For the CDR3, the DNA is TGCGCCAGCAGAATCGGGGGGGACGAGACCCAGTACTTC. Encoded protein: CASRIGGDETQYF.

V and J are TRBV19 and TRBJ1-5; D remains unclear. Germline values: CDR1 LNHDA, CDR2 SQIVND (reference sequence). Trimming pared 7 bases from V and 3 bases from J, leaving 13 bases between. The CDR3 covers 14 residues. CDR3 sequence (DNA): TGTGCCAGTATGGAGTTGTTGGCCAATCAGCCCCAGCATTTT. It codes for CASMELLANQPQHF.

Only one count was recorded for this clone. This rearrangement joins TRBV11-2 to TRBJ1-2, with TRBD1 matching 7 bases. Germline V gives CDR1 SGHAT, CDR2 FQNNGV. CDR3 length: 14 amino acids. Losses at the gene ends were 5 bases for V and 5 bases for J; bases not matched to a gene: 8. The CDR3 loop is CASSATGVEYGYTF. In DNA form, the CDR3 reads TGTGCCAGCAGCGCCACAGGGGTGGAGTATGGCTACACCTTC.

Comments on this clone: The same CDR3 can be traced to other DNA sequences in this sample. This chain joins TRBV11-2 and TRBJ1-1, with D possibly matching TRBD1 (6 bases). The CDR3 length is 14 residues. V lost 1 base, J lost 1 base, and 7 bases lay in between. The germline V gene encodes CDR1 SGHAT and CDR2 FQNNGV. The CDR3 DNA follows: TGTGCCAGCAGCTTAGGCAGGGGGAACACTGAAGCTTTCTTT. As protein: CASSLGRGNTEAFF.